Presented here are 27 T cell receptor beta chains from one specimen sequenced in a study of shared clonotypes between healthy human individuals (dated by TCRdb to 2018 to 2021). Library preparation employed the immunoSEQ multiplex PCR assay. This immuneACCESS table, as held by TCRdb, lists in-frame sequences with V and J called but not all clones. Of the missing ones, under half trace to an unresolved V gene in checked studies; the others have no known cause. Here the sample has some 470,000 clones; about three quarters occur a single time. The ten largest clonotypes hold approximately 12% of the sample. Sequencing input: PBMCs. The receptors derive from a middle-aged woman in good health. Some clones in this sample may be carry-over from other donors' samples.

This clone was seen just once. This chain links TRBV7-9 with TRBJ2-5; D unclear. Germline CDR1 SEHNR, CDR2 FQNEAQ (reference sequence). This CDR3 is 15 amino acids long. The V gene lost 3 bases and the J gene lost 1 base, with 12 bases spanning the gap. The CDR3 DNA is TGTGCCAGCAGCTTGAGCTACACAATCCAAGAGACCCAGTACTTC. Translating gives CASSLSYTIQETQYF.

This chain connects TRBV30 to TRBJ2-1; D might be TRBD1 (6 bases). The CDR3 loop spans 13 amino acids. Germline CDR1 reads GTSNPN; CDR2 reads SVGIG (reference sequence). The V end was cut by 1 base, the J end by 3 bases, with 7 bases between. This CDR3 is CAWSGGLYNEQFF. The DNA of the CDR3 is TGTGCCTGGAGTGGGGGGCTCTACAATGAGCAGTTCTTC.

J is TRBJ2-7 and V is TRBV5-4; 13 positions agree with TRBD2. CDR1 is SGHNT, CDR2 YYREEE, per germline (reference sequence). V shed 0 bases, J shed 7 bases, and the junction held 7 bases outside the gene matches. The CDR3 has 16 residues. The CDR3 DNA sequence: TGTGCCAGCAGCTTGGGGCCGGGACTAGCGGGACGTGAGCAGTACTTC. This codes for CASSLGPGLAGREQYF.

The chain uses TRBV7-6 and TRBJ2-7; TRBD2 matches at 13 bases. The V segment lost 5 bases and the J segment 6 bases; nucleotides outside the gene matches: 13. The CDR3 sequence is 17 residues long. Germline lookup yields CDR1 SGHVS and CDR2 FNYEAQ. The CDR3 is CASSRGALAGGLGEQYF. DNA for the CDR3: TGTGCCAGCAGCCGGGGGGCACTAGCGGGAGGGCTGGGCGAGCAGTACTTC. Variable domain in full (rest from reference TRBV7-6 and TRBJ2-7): GAGVSQSPRYKVTKRGQDVALRCDPISGHVSLYWYRQALGQGPEFLTYFNYEAQQDKSGLPNDRFSAERPEGSISTLTIQRTEQRDSAMYRCASSRGALAGGLGEQYFGPGTRLTVT.

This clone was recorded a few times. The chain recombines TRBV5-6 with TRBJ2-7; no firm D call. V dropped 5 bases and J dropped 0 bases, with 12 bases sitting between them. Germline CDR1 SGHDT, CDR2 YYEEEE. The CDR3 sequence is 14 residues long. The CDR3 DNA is TGTGCCAGCAGTTTAGACGGTATCTCCTACGAGCAGTACTTC. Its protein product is CASSLDGISYEQYF.

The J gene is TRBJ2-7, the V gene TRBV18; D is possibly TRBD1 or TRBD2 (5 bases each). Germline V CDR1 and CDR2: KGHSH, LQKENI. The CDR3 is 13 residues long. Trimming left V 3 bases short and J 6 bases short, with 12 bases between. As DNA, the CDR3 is TGTGCCAGCTCACCTGGGGGTTCCGGCGAGCAGTACTTC. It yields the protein CASSPGGSGEQYF.

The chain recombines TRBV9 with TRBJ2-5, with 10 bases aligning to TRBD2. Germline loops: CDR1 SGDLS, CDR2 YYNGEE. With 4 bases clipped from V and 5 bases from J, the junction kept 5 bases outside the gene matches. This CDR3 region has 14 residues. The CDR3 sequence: CASSSRGLAETQYF. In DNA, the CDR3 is TGTGCCAGCAGCTCCCGGGGACTAGCGGAGACCCAGTACTTC.

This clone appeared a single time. The CDR3 DNA follows: TGTGCCAGCAGGGGGGGACTAGCGGGATATGAGACCCAGTACTTC. Translation gives CASRGGLAGYETQYF. The chain links TRBV28 to TRBJ2-5; 13 bases map to TRBD2. This CDR3 spans 15 amino acids. Trimming cost V 6 bases and J 5 bases; bases outside gene matches: 6. In germline, CDR1 is MDHEN, CDR2 SYDVKM.

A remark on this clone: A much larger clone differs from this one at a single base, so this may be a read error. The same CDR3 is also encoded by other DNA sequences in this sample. CDR3 sequence reads: CASSQRSGLPNLF. In nucleotides, the CDR3 is TGCGCCAGCAGCCAAAGATCGGGACTACCAAATCTATTT. The chain links TRBV4-1 to TRBJ1-1, with D tentatively TRBD1 (5 bases). Looked up from germline, CDR1 is MGHRA and CDR2 is YSYEKL. The CDR3 runs to 13 residues.

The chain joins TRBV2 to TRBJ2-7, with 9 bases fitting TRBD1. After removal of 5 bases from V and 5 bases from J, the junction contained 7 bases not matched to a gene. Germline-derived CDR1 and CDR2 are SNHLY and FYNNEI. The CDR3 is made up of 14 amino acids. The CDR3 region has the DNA TGTGCCAGCAGTAACAGGGGGCTCGGGGACGAGCAGTACTTC. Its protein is CASSNRGLGDEQYF.

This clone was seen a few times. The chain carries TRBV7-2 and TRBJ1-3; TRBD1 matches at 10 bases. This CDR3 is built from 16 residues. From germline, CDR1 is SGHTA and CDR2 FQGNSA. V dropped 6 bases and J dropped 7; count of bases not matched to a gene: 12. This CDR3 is CASREPGQGSPNTIYF. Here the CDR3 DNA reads TGTGCCAGCAGAGAACCGGGACAGGGGAGTCCGAACACCATATATTTT.

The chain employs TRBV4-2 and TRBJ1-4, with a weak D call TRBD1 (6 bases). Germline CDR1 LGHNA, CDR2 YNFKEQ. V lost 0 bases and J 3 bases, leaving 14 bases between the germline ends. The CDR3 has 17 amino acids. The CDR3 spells CASSQEIGGSANEKLFF. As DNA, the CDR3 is TGTGCCAGCAGCCAAGAGATCGGGGGCAGTGCTAATGAAAAACTGTTTTTT.

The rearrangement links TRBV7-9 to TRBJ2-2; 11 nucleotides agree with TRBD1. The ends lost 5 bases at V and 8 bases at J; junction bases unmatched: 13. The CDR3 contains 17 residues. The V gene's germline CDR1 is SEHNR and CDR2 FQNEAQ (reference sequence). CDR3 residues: CASSDPRTGGDKGELFF. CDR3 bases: TGTGCCAGCAGCGACCCGCGGACAGGGGGCGACAAGGGGGAGCTGTTTTTT.

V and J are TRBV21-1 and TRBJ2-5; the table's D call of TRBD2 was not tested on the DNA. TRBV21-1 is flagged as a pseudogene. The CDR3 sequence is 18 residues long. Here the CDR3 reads CASSLTNLTSGSFETQYF. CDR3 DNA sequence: TGTGCCAGCAGCCTCACAAACCTCACTAGCGGGAGTTTCGAGACCCAGTACTTC.

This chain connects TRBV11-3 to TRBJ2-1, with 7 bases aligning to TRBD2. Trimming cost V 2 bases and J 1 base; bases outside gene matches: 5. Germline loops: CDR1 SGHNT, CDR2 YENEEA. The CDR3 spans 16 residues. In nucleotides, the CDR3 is TGTGCCAGCAGCTTAACCCGCGGGAGTTCCTACAATGAGCAGTTCTTC. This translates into CASSLTRGSSYNEQFF.

CDR3 coding DNA: TGTGCCAGCAGCGCGGGACAGGGGCATGAGCAGTTCTTC. It codes for CASSAGQGHEQFF. This chain links TRBV11-3 with TRBJ2-1, with 10 bases fitting TRBD1. This CDR3 is 13 amino acids long. After removal of 5 bases from V and 8 bases from J, the junction contained 3 bases not matched to a gene. CDR1 is SGHNT, CDR2 YENEEA, per germline.

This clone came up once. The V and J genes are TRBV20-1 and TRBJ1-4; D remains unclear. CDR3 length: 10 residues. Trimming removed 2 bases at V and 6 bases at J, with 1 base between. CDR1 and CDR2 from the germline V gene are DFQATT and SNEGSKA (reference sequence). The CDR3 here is CSARHEKLFF. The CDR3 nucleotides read TGCAGTGCTAGACATGAAAAACTGTTTTTT.

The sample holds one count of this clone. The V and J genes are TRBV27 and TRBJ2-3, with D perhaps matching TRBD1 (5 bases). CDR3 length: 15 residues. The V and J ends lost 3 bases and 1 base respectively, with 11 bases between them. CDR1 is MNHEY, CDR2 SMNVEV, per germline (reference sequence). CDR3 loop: CASSFRQTGTDTQYF. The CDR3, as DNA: TGTGCCAGCAGTTTCCGACAGACGGGCACAGATACGCAGTATTTT.

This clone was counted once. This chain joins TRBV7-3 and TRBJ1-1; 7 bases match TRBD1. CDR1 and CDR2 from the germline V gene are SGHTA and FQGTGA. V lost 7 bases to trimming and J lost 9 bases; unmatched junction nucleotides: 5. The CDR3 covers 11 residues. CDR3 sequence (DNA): TGTGCCAGCAACAGGGACAGCAAAGCTTTCTTT. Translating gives CASNRDSKAFF. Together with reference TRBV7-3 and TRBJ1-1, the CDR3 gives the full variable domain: GAGVSQTPSNKVTEKGKYVELRCDPISGHTALYWYRQSLGQGPEFLIYFQGTGAADDSGLPNDRFFAVRPEGSVSTLKIQRTERGDSAVYLCASNRDSKAFFGQGTRLTVV.

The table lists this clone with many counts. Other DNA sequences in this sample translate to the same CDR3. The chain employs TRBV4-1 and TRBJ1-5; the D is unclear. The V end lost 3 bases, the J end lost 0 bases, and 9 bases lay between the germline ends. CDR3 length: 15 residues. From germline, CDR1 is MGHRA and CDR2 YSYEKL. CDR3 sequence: CASSQKINSNQPQHF. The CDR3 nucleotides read TGCGCCAGCAGCCAGAAGATAAATAGCAATCAGCCCCAGCATTTT.

The CDR3 loop reads CASSPPGTGGMNTEAFF. Written as DNA, the CDR3 is TGTGCCAGCTCACCACCGGGGACAGGGGGAATGAACACTGAAGCTTTCTTT. The chain combines TRBV18 with TRBJ1-1; 11 nucleotides match TRBD1. V lost 0 bases to trimming and J lost 0 bases; unmatched junction nucleotides: 3. Germline lookup yields CDR1 KGHSH and CDR2 LQKENI. The CDR3 totals 17 residues.

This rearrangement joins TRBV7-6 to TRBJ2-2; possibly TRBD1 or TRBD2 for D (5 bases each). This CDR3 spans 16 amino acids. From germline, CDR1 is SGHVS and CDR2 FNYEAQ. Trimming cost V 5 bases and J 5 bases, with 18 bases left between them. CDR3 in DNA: TGTGCCAGCAGCCCCCGAGGGGTCCCCGTTACCGGGGAGCTGTTTTTT. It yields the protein CASSPRGVPVTGELFF.

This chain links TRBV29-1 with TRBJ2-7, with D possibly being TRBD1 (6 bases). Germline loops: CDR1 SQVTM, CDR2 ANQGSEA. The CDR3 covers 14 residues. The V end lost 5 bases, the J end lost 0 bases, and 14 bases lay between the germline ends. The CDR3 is CSVYRTGSSYEQYF. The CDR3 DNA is TGCAGCGTTTACCGCACAGGGAGCTCCTACGAGCAGTACTTC.

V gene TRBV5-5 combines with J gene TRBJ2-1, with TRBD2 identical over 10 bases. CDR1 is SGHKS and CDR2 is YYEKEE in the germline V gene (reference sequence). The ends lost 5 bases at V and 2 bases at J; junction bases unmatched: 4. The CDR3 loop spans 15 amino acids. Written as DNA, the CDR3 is TGTGCCAGCAGTCAGCTAGCGGGAGCCTACAATGAGCAGTTCTTC. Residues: CASSQLAGAYNEQFF.

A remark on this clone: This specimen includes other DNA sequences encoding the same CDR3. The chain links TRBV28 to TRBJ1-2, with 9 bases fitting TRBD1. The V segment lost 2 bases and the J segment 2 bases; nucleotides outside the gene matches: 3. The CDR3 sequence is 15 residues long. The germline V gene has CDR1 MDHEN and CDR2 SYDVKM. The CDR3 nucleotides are TGTGCCAGCAGTTTAGAGGGGACAGGGAACTATGGCTACACCTTC. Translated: CASSLEGTGNYGYTF.

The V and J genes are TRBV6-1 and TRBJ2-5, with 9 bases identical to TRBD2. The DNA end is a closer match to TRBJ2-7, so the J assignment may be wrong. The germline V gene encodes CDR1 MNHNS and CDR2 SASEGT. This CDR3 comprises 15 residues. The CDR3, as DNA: TGTGCCAGCAGTGGTGAGAGCGGGGGGTCCTACGAGCAGTACTTC. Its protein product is CASSGESGGSYEQYF.

The CDR3 sequence: CASSEENEQFF. CDR3 coding DNA: TGTGCCAGCAGTGAAGAGAATGAGCAGTTCTTC. This chain connects TRBV2 to TRBJ2-1; D is unresolved. The CDR3 has 11 amino acids. Between the trimmed V and J ends, which lost 1 base and 7 bases, there was a span of 2 bases. Germline CDR1 reads SNHLY; CDR2 reads FYNNEI.